The 5 T cell receptor beta chains given below trace back to one sample, sequenced in a study of control samples from healthy donors and cancer patients. Generated by immunoSEQ multiplex PCR, the TCRdb table keeps only in-frame clones and is missing some. The repertoire consists of more than 140,000 clones, with about 89% occurring once and the leading ten covering 5.5% to 9%. The specimen was blood. These TCRs come from a man between 18 and 35 years old in good health.

This chain uses TRBV12-5 with TRBJ2-1, with a tentative D call TRBD2 (6 bases). CDR1 and CDR2 from the germline V gene are LGHNT and FRNRAP. The CDR3 has 14 amino acids. The germline V and J ends were trimmed by 3 bases and 9 bases, with 15 bases remaining between them. CDR3: CASGFQAEGGEQFF. CDR3 coding DNA: TGTGCTAGTGGTTTTCAGGCGGAGGGCGGTGAGCAGTTCTTC.

The gene calls are TRBV6-5 and TRBJ2-7, with 10 bases that match TRBD1. Losses at the gene ends were 3 bases for V and 11 bases for J; bases not matched to a gene: 13. CDR1 MNHEY and CDR2 SVGAGI come from the germline V gene. The CDR3 has 15 amino acids. The CDR3 DNA is TGTGCCAGCAGTTATTCAAACCCCGGACAGGGGGGAGAGTACTTC. Residues: CASSYSNPGQGGEYF.

This clone was seen just once. The chain links TRBV11-2 to TRBJ1-1, with 8 bases that match TRBD1. V lost 4 bases and J lost 4; bases outside the gene matches: 5. Germline CDR1 is SGHAT and CDR2 is FQNNGV. The CDR3 is 14 residues long. The CDR3 bases are TGTGCCAGCAGCTCCCAGGGGGCCAGCACTGAAGCTTTCTTT. Translation gives CASSSQGASTEAFF.

V usage is TRBV6-5 and J usage is TRBJ2-7; TRBD1 might be the D (5 bases). This CDR3 is 12 amino acids long. CDR1 MNHEY and CDR2 SVGAGI come from the germline V gene. V was shortened by 4 bases and J by 4 bases, with 8 bases between the two germline ends. The CDR3 nucleotides read TGTGCCAGCAGTTTAGACAGATACGAGCAGTACTTC. The encoded protein is CASSLDRYEQYF.

A word on this clone: The junction differs from germline at one of its ends, possibly a read error. This chain connects TRBV5-1 to TRBJ2-7; D could derive from TRBD1 or TRBD2 (5 bases each). Germline V gene lookup returns CDR1 SGHRS and CDR2 YFSETQ. This CDR3 has 15 amino acids. CDR3 amino acids: CANSLGRDEFYEQYF. The DNA of the CDR3 is TGCGCCAACAGCTTAGGCAGGGACGAGTTCTACGAGCAGTACTTC.